This T cell receptor (delta chain) emerged from a study of γδ T cells in repeated Plasmodium falciparum infection. About the study: Samples were taken at baseline, before some infections, and 21 days after each. Some Malian samples span acute malaria episodes; others come from no-transmission periods. The study's findings and limits: Vgamma9/Vdelta2+ T cells showed a stable polyclonal repertoire with shared TCRgamma sequences.

Gammadelta T cells were flow-sorted from PBMC into Vgamma9/Vdelta2+ and Vdelta2-negative populations for bulk analysis. CDR1 is TSWWSYY and CDR2 is QGS in the germline V gene. This CDR3 contains 23 residues. This clone has more than one count but fewer than ten. Its antigen is not identified. A far larger clone lies a single base away; this is likely a read error. This sample includes further DNA sequences coding for the same CDR3. TCRdb processed the multiplex PCR reads again with the CATT caller. The sample shows about 48,000 delta-chain clones, around 1.6% of them seen only once. The receptor's source is a pool of human donors (malaria-infected and uninfected, not separated). What was sequenced was gamma-delta T cells from blood. The V call is TRDV1, the J call TRDJ1; D may be TRDD3 (5 bases). Matching the DNA to germline supplied the J gene, which TCRdb does not give. The CDR3 is CALGENHSSWRWTSALSAGRLIF. For the CDR3, the DNA is TGTGCCCTTGGGGAAAACCATAGCTCCTGGCGGTGGACGAGCGCTCTTTCGGCCGGACGACTCATCTTT.